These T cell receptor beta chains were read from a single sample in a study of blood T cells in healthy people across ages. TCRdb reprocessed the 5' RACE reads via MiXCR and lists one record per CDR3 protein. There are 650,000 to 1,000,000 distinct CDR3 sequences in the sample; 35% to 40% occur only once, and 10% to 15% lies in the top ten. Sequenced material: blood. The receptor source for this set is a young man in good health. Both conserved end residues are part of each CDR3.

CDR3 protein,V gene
CSARGPGGRHEQFF,TRBV20-1
CASSLASVGGGTEAFF,TRBV5-1
CASAQGQGNSPLHF,TRBV7-2
CASSSLDRGEETQYF,TRBV11-2
CSARDGRDYYGYTF,TRBV20-1
CSASPGGLGLEQYF,TRBV20-1
CSALGRLRLTDAQYF,TRBV29-1
CASYWGLNTEAFF,TRBV12-3/TRBV12-4
CSASDPRLDTQYF,TRBV20-1
CASSLAGPAYNEQFF,TRBV7-2
CASSPGQGTGGYTF,TRBV11-2
CASSDREASNEKLFF,TRBV25-1
CASSFYETGMNTEAFF,TRBV5-1
CASNTGWFVPDTQYF,TRBV4-3
CASSGGGPFQETQYF,TRBV6-1
CASSPDRVVGNQPQHF,TRBV7-8
CASSDKLQGDEQYF,TRBV9
CASSPGGLGAKNIQYF,TRBV18
CASSQYSTSAGDEQYF,TRBV4-3
CASSRLAGGLEQYF,TRBV12-3/TRBV12-4
CASRPVGLSYEQYF,TRBV7-2
CASSVEPGFSYEQYF,TRBV5-1